The sequence of this TCR beta chain was determined in a study of graft-versus-host responses after intestinal transplantation. TCRdb's table, derived via immunoSEQ multiplex PCR, lists solely in-frame clones and lacks some. The sample yields about 130,000 clones, approximately 92% seen once. As concerns this clone: What it binds is not known.

The receptor was derived from a human donor who received an intestinal transplant. Sequencing used unstimulated CD4+ T cells sorted from spleen or lymph node cells, obtained before intestinal transplant.

DNA of the CDR3: TGCGCCAGCAGCTTCCTACTAGCGGGGGGATACAATGAGCAGTTCTTC. As protein: CASSFLLAGGYNEQFF. The chain is built from TRBV5-1 and TRBJ2-1; 12 positions match TRBD2. This CDR3 contains 16 residues. The V gene's germline CDR1 is SGHRS and CDR2 YFSETQ. Trimming at V came to 2 bases and at J to 4 bases, leaving 4 bases not matched to a gene.